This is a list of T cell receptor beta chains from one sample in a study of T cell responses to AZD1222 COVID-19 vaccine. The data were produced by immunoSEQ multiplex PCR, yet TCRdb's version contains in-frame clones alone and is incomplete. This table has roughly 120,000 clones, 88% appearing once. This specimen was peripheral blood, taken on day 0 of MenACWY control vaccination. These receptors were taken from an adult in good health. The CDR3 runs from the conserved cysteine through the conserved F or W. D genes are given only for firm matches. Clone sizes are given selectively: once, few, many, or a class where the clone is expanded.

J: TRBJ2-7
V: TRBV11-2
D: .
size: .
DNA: TGTGCCAGCAGCTTCGGTCAGGGGCGGGAGCAGTACTTC
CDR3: CASSFGQGREQYF

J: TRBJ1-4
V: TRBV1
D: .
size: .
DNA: TGCACCAGCAGCCGCAAGAGCAGGGAGAGGGAAAAACTGTTTTTT
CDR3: CTSSRKSREREKLFF

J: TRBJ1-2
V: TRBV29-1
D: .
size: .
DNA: TGCAGCGTTGAAGCCCTGGTGGGAGGCTACACCTTC
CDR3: CSVEALVGGYTF

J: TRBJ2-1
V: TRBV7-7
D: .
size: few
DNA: TGTGCTAGCAGCTTATATGGGGGGGCGGGAGAAGAGCAGTTCTTC
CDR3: CASSLYGGAGEEQFF

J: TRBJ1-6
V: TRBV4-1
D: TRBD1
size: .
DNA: TGCGCCAGCAGCCAAGAAACGGACAGGAGGCATTCACCCCTCCACTTT
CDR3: CASSQETDRRHSPLHF

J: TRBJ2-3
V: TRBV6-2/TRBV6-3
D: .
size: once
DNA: TGTGCCAGCAGCAAAAGCCGGGGGTCTAGCGTAAGCACAGATACGCAGTATTTT
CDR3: CASSKSRGSSVSTDTQYF

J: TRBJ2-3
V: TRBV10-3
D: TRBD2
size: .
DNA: TGTGCCATCAGTGAGGGGAGACTAGCCCAAGTGGGAGATACGCAGTATTTT
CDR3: CAISEGRLAQVGDTQYF

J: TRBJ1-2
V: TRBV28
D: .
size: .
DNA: TGTGCCAGCAGCCAAGGGTGGGGTGGTGGCTACACCTTC
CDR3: CASSQGWGGGYTF

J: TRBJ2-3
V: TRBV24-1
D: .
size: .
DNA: TGTGCCACCAGTGATTCCAGGGTTCGCACAGATACGCAGTATTTT
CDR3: CATSDSRVRTDTQYF

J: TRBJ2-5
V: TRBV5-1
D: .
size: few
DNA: TGCGCCAGCAGCTTGGTCGGCTATCGAGAGACCCAGTACTTC
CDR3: CASSLVGYRETQYF

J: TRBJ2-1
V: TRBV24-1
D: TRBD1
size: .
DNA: TGTGCCACCAGTGATCCTTTACAGGGGGTGGCTGAGCAGTTCTTC
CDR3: CATSDPLQGVAEQFF

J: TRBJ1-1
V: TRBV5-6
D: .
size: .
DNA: TGTGCCAGCAGCTTTTGGCGACGGAACACTGAAGCTTTCTTT
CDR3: CASSFWRRNTEAFF

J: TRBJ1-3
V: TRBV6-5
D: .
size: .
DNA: TGTGCCAGCAGTCGTTATTCCACCTCTGGAAACACCATATATTTT
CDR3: CASSRYSTSGNTIYF

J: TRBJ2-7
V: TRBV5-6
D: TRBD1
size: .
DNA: TGTGCCAGCAGCTTGGTTACAGGGGGAAACGAGCAGTACTTC
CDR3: CASSLVTGGNEQYF

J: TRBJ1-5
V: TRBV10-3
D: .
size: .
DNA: TGTGCCATCGGAGGAGAAGGCAATCAGCCCCAGCATTTT
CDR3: CAIGGEGNQPQHF

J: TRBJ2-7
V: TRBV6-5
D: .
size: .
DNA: TGTGCCAGCAGTTCTCCTAGGGTGGCGGGACCCTACGAGCAGTACTTC
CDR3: CASSSPRVAGPYEQYF

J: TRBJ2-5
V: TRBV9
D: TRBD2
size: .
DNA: TGTGCCAGCAGCGTAGGACTAGCGGGAGGGCGTGTGGAGACCCAGTACTTC
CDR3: CASSVGLAGGRVETQYF

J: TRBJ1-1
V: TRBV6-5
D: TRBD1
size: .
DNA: TGTGCCAGCAGTTCCTTGGGGACAGGGAAGACTGAAGCTTTCTTT
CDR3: CASSSLGTGKTEAFF

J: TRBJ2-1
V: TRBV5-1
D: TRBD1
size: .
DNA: TGCGCCAGCAGCCCTGGACAGGGGAGCGGAGGGCAATACAATGAGCAGTTCTTC
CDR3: CASSPGQGSGGQYNEQFF

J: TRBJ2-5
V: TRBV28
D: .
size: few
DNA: TGTGCCAGCAGCCCTCCCATCGGGCTGGGGCAAGAGACCCAGTACTTC
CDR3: CASSPPIGLGQETQYF

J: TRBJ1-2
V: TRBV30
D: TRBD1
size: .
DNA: TGTGCCTGGGGAGGGGGGACAGCAAACTATGGCTACACCTTC
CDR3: CAWGGGTANYGYTF

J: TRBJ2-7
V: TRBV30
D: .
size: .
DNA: TGTGCCTGGAGTTTCTTGCACGGAGTCTACGAGCAGTACTTC
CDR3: CAWSFLHGVYEQYF

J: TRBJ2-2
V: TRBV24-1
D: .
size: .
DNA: TGTGCCACCAGTATGCGCGGGACAGCGAATTCCGGGGAGCTGTTTTTT
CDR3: CATSMRGTANSGELFF

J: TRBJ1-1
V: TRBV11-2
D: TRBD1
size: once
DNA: TGTGCCAGCAGCTTCGAAGGGGGACAGGCGGACACTGAAGCTTTCTTT
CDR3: CASSFEGGQADTEAFF

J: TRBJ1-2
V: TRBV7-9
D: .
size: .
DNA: TGTGCCAGCAGCTCCCGGGACATTAACTATGGCTACACCTTC
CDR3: CASSSRDINYGYTF

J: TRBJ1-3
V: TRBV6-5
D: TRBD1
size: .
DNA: TGTGCCAGCCGGGACAGGGTCTCTGGAAACACCATATATTTT
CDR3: CASRDRVSGNTIYF

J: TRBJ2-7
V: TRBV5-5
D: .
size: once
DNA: TGTGCCAGCAGCTTGGGGGCGTCTGGCGAGCAGTACTTC
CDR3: CASSLGASGEQYF

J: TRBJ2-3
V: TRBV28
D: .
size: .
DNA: TGTGCCAGCCTTGGGGGTGGAAGGAACCAGCCCCAGTATTTT
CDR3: CASLGGGRNQPQYF

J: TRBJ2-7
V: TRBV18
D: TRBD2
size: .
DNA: TGTGCCAGCTCACCGACTAGCGGGAACTACGAGCAGTACTTC
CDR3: CASSPTSGNYEQYF

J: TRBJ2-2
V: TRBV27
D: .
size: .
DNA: TGTGCCAGCAGTCCCACGGTCGCCGGGGAGCTGTTTTTT
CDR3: CASSPTVAGELFF

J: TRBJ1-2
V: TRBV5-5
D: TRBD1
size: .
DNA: TGTGCCAGCGTCGAGGTGACAGGGGCGAACTATGGCTACACCTTC
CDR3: CASVEVTGANYGYTF

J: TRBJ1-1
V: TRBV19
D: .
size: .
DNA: TGTGCCAGTAGTTTCAGGGTTGGTGAAGCTTTCTTT
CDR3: CASSFRVGEAFF

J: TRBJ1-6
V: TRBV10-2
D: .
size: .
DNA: TGCGCCAGCAGTGAGTGGAACAGGAGCAATTCACCCCTCCACTTT
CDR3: CASSEWNRSNSPLHF

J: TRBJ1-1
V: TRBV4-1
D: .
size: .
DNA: TGCGCCAGCAGCCAGGGGACACCCGCTGAAGCTTTCTTT
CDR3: CASSQGTPAEAFF

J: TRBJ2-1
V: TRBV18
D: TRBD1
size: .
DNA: TGTGCCAGCTCACCCATAGGGACAGTCTACAATGAGCAGTTCTTC
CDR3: CASSPIGTVYNEQFF

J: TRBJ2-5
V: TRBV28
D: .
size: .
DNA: TGTGCCAGCAGTCCCAGGGCCATCGCGAGAACCCAGTACTTC
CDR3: CASSPRAIARTQYF

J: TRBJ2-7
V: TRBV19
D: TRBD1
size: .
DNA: TGTGCCAGTAATGACAGGGGGCAGGTCGAGCAGTACTTC
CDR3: CASNDRGQVEQYF